Following are 14 T cell receptor beta chains from one sample sequenced in a study of T cell changes during pregnancy in multiple sclerosis. Clones were sequenced by immunoSEQ multiplex PCR, and TCRdb holds only the in-frame ones, with some missing. The sample has about 110,000 clones; 91% are singletons. Sequencing used peripheral blood, obtained before pregnancy. Receptors were obtained from a female donor with multiple sclerosis, enrolled in a pregnancy study.

V gene TRBV7-3 combines with J gene TRBJ1-1; no clear D gene. The CDR3 extends over 16 amino acids. V was trimmed by 5 bases and J by 1 base, leaving 17 bases between them. CDR1 is SGHTA, CDR2 FQGTGA, per germline. The CDR3 region has the DNA TGTGCCAGCAGCCCCGGGGTGAGGGCTTCGAACACTGAAGCTTTCTTT. Protein product: CASSPGVRASNTEAFF.

The genes are TRBV6-1 and TRBJ2-1; 7 bases fit TRBD2. From germline, CDR1 is MNHNS and CDR2 SASEGT. The CDR3 is 15 residues long. The trim removed 2 bases at V and 1 base at J, leaving 2 bases unmatched. CDR3 coding DNA: TGTGCCAGCAGTGAACGCGGGGGTTCCTACAATGAGCAGTTCTTC. Encoded protein: CASSERGGSYNEQFF.

This chain uses TRBV7-3 with TRBJ2-3; the D is unclear. This CDR3 comprises 13 residues. Deletions cut 5 bases from V and 2 bases from J, with 8 bases between. Germline V CDR1 and CDR2: SGHTA, FQGTGA. DNA of the CDR3: TGTGCCAGCAGCAGAGCTATCACAGATACGCAGTATTTT. Encoded protein: CASSRAITDTQYF.

The V call is TRBV19, the J call TRBJ2-3; D is unclear. Germline-derived CDR1 and CDR2 are LNHDA and SQIVND (reference sequence). V dropped 4 bases and J dropped 1 base, with 15 bases sitting between them. The CDR3 is 16 residues long. This chain's CDR3 is CASSTPGVAGTDTQYF. For the CDR3, the DNA is TGTGCCAGTAGTACCCCTGGCGTAGCAGGCACAGATACGCAGTATTTT.

The chain links TRBV6-1 to TRBJ2-7, with 7 bases aligning to TRBD1. Germline CDR1 MNHNS, CDR2 SASEGT. CDR3 length: 14 amino acids. J lost 5 bases, V lost 5 bases, and 9 bases had no gene match. CDR3 DNA sequence: TGTGCCAGCAGTAAAGACAGGGTATCAGACGAGCAGTACTTC. Protein product: CASSKDRVSDEQYF.

This clone appeared once. This rearrangement joins TRBV9 to TRBJ2-5; 9 nucleotides align to TRBD2. V trimming: 0 bases; J trimming: 4 bases; junction bases outside the gene matches: 4. Per the germline V gene, CDR1 is SGDLS and CDR2 is YYNGEE. The CDR3 sequence is 15 residues long. The CDR3 sequence is CASSVGLAVRETQYF. The DNA for the CDR3 is TGTGCCAGCAGCGTAGGACTAGCGGTGCGAGAGACCCAGTACTTC.

The chain employs TRBV13 and TRBJ2-1; no definite D call. The CDR3 has 14 amino acids. Germline-derived CDR1 and CDR2 are PRHDT and FYEKMQ (reference sequence). Trimming shortened V by 5 bases and J by 0 bases, and 8 bases separated the two germline ends. CDR3 region: CASSPRISYNEQFF. CDR3 sequence (DNA): TGTGCCAGCAGCCCCAGGATCTCCTACAATGAGCAGTTCTTC.

The chain carries TRBV6-1 and TRBJ2-2; no reliable D call. Germline V gene data show CDR1 as MNHNS and CDR2 as SASEGT. The CDR3 spans 15 residues. Trimming left V 4 bases short and J 6 bases short, with 15 bases between. In DNA, the CDR3 is TGTGCCAGCAGTGCCCCATCTAGTGTCCCCGGGGAGCTGTTTTTT. It yields the protein CASSAPSSVPGELFF.

Here the CDR3 reads CASSLSGEIPTQYF. CDR3 DNA: TGTGCCAGCAGCTTGTCAGGGGAAATTCCGACCCAGTACTTC. J is TRBJ2-5 and V is TRBV7-9, with a possible D match to TRBD1 (6 bases). Germline CDR1 SEHNR, CDR2 FQNEAQ (reference sequence). CDR3 length equals 14 residues. The V and J ends lost 3 bases and 7 bases respectively, with 15 bases between them.

The chain employs TRBV12-5 and TRBJ1-2; 8 nucleotides match TRBD1. CDR3 length: 17 residues. Germline assignment: CDR1 LGHNT and CDR2 FRNRAP. The V gene end was trimmed by 0 bases and the J gene end by 0 bases; junction bases not matched to a gene: 6. CDR3 nucleotide sequence: TGTGCTAGTGGTTTGGTACCGACAGGGGTCACTAACTATGGCTACACCTTC. Amino acids: CASGLVPTGVTNYGYTF.

This chain uses TRBV4-1 with TRBJ1-2; D ambiguous. Trimming took off 0 bases at V and 0 bases at J, with 8 bases between the two ends. Germline CDR1 and CDR2: MGHRA and YSYEKL. This CDR3 has 15 residues. CDR3 nucleotides: TGCGCCAGCAGCCAAGATTCGGTATCTAACTATGGCTACACCTTC. It translates to CASSQDSVSNYGYTF.

The rearrangement joins TRBV7-8 to TRBJ2-1; TRBD2 matches at 7 bases. After removal of 1 base from V and 5 bases from J, the junction contained 5 bases not matched to a gene. The germline V gene encodes CDR1 SGHVS and CDR2 FQNEAQ. CDR3 size: 15 residues. The CDR3 sequence: CASSLDTSVNNEQFF. The CDR3 DNA sequence: TGTGCCAGCAGCTTAGACACTAGCGTGAACAATGAGCAGTTCTTC.

Here the CDR3 reads CASSVLAGTSETQYF. The CDR3 region has the DNA TGTGCCAGCAGTGTACTAGCGGGAACGTCGGAGACCCAGTACTTC. The gene calls are TRBV27 and TRBJ2-5; 10 bases are a match to TRBD2. Germline CDR1 is MNHEY and CDR2 is SMNVEV (reference sequence). Trimming at V came to 5 bases and at J to 5 bases, leaving 8 bases not matched to a gene. There are 15 residues in the CDR3.

The chain is built from TRBV28 and TRBJ2-1; TRBD2 aligns across 7 bases. V trimming: 8 bases; J trimming: 0 bases; junction bases outside the gene matches: 10. The CDR3 consists of 16 residues. Germline V CDR1 and CDR2: MDHEN, SYDVKM. The CDR3 nucleotides are TGTGCCAGCCCTCCCAGCGGGACCTTCTCCTACAATGAGCAGTTCTTC. This gives the protein CASPPSGTFSYNEQFF. Full variable domain (rest looked up from reference TRBV28 and TRBJ2-1): DVKVTQSSRYLVKRTGEKVFLECVQDMDHENMFWYRQDPGLGLRLIYFSYDVKMKEKGDIPEGYSVSREKKERFSLILESASTNQTSMYLCASPPSGTFSYNEQFFGPGTRLTVL.